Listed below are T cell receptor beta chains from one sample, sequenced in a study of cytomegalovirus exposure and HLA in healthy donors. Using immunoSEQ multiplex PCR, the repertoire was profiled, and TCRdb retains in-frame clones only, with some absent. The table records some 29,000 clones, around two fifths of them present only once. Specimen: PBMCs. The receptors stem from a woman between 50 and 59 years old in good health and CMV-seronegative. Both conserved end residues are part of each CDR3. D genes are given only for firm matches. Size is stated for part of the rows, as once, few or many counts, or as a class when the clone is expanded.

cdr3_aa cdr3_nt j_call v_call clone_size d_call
CASSLDDRRNYGYTF TGCGCCAGCAGCTTGGACGACAGGCGAAACTATGGCTACACCTTC TRBJ1-2 TRBV5-1 few .
CASTSGTGGSGKTYEQYF TGTGCCAGCACTTCCGGGACAGGGGGTAGCGGGAAGACCTACGAGCAGTACTTC TRBJ2-7 TRBV5-4 . TRBD1
CASRDSNSNQPQHF TGTGCCAGCAGGGACAGCAATAGCAATCAGCCCCAGCATTTT TRBJ1-5 TRBV6-1 . .
CASSDRGAIAYGYTF TGTGCCAGCAGCGATAGGGGTGCAATCGCCTATGGCTACACCTTC TRBJ1-2 TRBV21-1 once .
CASSLGNSWQGGGEQFF TGTGCCAGCAGCTTGGGGAATTCTTGGCAGGGGGGAGGTGAGCAGTTCTTC TRBJ2-1 TRBV5-4 . .
CASSLGGTKETQYF TGTGCCAGCAGCTTGGGGGGGACTAAAGAGACCCAGTACTTC TRBJ2-5 TRBV5-4 . TRBD2
CSVRGLHEQYF TGCAGCGTCCGAGGACTCCACGAGCAGTACTTC TRBJ2-7 TRBV29-1 . .
CASSLAQNGYTF TGTGCCAGCAGCTTAGCACAGAATGGCTACACCTTC TRBJ1-2 TRBV7-9 few .
CASSLRGGAFF TGTGCCAGCAGCTTGAGGGGAGGTGCTTTCTTT TRBJ1-1 TRBV5-6 few .
CASLRGGASFNNEQFF TGCGCCAGCCTCCGCGGGGGGGCGAGCTTTAACAATGAGCAGTTCTTC TRBJ2-1 TRBV10-2 . TRBD2
CSVVGRQGFDEQFF TGCAGCGTTGTGGGGAGACAGGGATTTGATGAGCAGTTCTTC TRBJ2-1 TRBV29-1 . TRBD1
CASSLGWGEGSYEQYF TGTGCCAGCAGCTTAGGTTGGGGGGAAGGATCCTACGAGCAGTACTTC TRBJ2-7 TRBV7-9 few .